One sample yielded the 9 T cell receptor beta chains listed below, sequenced in a study of T cell responses to AZD1222 COVID-19 vaccine. Assay used: immunoSEQ multiplex PCR; TCRdb lists only in-frame clones, some missing. Found here are 180,000 or so clones, more than 80% of them singletons; the top ten hold approximately 4%. The sample in question was peripheral blood, obtained on day 0 of AZD1222 vaccination. Every receptor here comes from an adult in good health.

The J gene is TRBJ1-5, the V gene TRBV2; D gene ambiguous. V was clipped by 5 bases and J by 7 bases, with 12 bases between them. The CDR3 length is 13 residues. Germline V gene data show CDR1 as SNHLY and CDR2 as FYNNEI. CDR3 DNA: TGTGCCAGCAGTCCCAGACGTACCCAGCCCCAGCATTTT. It yields the protein CASSPRRTQPQHF.

The V call is TRBV7-7, the J call TRBJ2-5; D is perhaps TRBD1 (6 bases). The CDR3 has 14 residues. V was pared by 0 bases and J by 5 bases, with 10 bases between. The germline CDR1 and CDR2 sequences are SSHAT and FNYEAQ (reference sequence). CDR3 coding DNA: TGTGCCAGCAGCTTAGCGGGGGCAGGTGAGACCCAGTACTTC. Translation gives CASSLAGAGETQYF.

The chain employs TRBV12-3 or TRBV12-4 and TRBJ1-1; D unresolved. Trimming stripped 7 bases from V and 4 bases from J, with 10 bases between. The CDR3 has 12 residues. The CDR3 region has the DNA TGTGCCAGCAATCTCCGGAGCACTGAAGCTTTCTTT. It yields the protein CASNLRSTEAFF.

V gene TRBV6-5 combines with J gene TRBJ1-1; no reliable D call. V gave up 6 bases and J gave up 4 bases, with 12 bases separating them. In germline, CDR1 is MNHEY, CDR2 SVGAGI. This CDR3 has 13 amino acids. The CDR3 nucleotides are TGTGCCAGCAGAGGCTATTCGGGCACTGAAGCTTTCTTT. This sequence encodes CASRGYSGTEAFF.

The chain joins TRBV6-5 to TRBJ1-1; 10 bases line up with TRBD1. From germline, CDR1 is MNHEY and CDR2 SVGAGI. The CDR3 is made up of 15 amino acids. The junction had 5 bases not matched to a gene; V was cut back by 2 bases and J by 5 bases. CDR3 DNA: TGTGCCAGCAGTTACCCTTCGGACAGGGGGACTGAAGCTTTCTTT. Translating it yields CASSYPSDRGTEAFF.

This rearrangement joins TRBV9 to TRBJ2-7; the D call may be TRBD1 or TRBD2 (5 bases each). V shed 1 base and J shed 1 base, with 9 bases lying between them. Germline V CDR1 and CDR2: SGDLS, YYNGEE. The CDR3 length is 14 residues. The CDR3 DNA is TGTGCCAGCAGCGTATCAGAGGGGTCCTACGAGCAGTACTTC. It yields the protein CASSVSEGSYEQYF.

This chain connects TRBV3-1 (or the pseudogene TRBV3-2) to TRBJ1-1, with 9 bases aligning to TRBD1. V gave up 5 bases and J gave up 11 bases; unmatched junction bases: 9. Per the germline V gene, CDR1 is LGHDT and CDR2 is YNNKEL (reference sequence). The CDR3 totals 13 residues. The CDR3 DNA reads as TGTGCCAGCAGCACCCTCGAAGGACAGGGGGCTTTCTTT. It codes for CASSTLEGQGAFF.

The table lists this clone with a count of one. V usage is TRBV12-3 or TRBV12-4 and J usage is TRBJ2-3; D is uncertain. This CDR3 region has 10 residues. Between the trimmed V and J ends, which lost 8 bases and 5 bases, there was a span of 5 bases. The CDR3 spells CASRGDTQYF. DNA of the CDR3: TGTGCCAGCCGCGGAGATACGCAGTATTTT.

This chain joins TRBV15 and TRBJ2-1; tentatively, D is TRBD2 (7 bases). This CDR3 contains 16 residues. The germline CDR1 and CDR2 sequences are LNHNV and YYDKDF (reference sequence). V lost 1 base to trimming and J lost 7 bases, with 17 bases between them. The CDR3: CATSRGGRDYYNEQFF. The DNA for the CDR3 is TGTGCCACCAGCAGAGGGGGGCGGGACTACTATAATGAGCAGTTCTTC.